The source of this TCR beta chain is a study of shared clonotypes between healthy human individuals. Whole-study context: Per-donor plates numbered three CD4 naive, three CD4 memory, two CD8 naive and one CD8 memory.

Germline CDR1 MDHEN, CDR2 SYDVKM. The CDR3 is 15 residues long. V lost 3 bases, J lost 1 base, and 9 bases lay in between. With respect to this clone: The antigen remains unidentified. Other DNA sequences in this specimen translate into the identical CDR3.

Only CD45RO-negative cells positively selected for CCR7 counted as naive CD8 cells, so terminally differentiated effector memory CD45RA+ cells were excluded. The study enrolled healthy HIV-negative adults without recent acute infections or vaccinations as donors. Study conclusions and caveats: Generally, estimated richness proved larger in naive subsets than it did in memory subsets.

The run depth of the assay was deep. The assay was immunoSEQ multiplex PCR, and TCRdb's table has in-frame clones only and misses some. Of hundreds of thousands of clones listed, 96% are singletons. V and J are TRBV28 and TRBJ2-2; no clear D gene. The specimen sequenced was naive CD8+ T cells sorted from blood. This clonotype was obtained from a woman under 40 in good health. The CDR3 DNA sequence: TGTGCCAGCAGTTTTCGCCTTCTGAACACCGGGGAGCTGTTTTTT. This encodes CASSFRLLNTGELFF.